The 27 T cell receptor beta chains given below trace back to one sample, sequenced in a study of blood T cell repertoires in COVID-19. Only in-frame clones appear in the TCRdb table, and some are missing; sequencing was by immunoSEQ multiplex PCR. The top ten hold 7.5% to 10% of the sample, which has more than 150,000 clones, over 75% seen once. The sample consisted of peripheral blood. The source is a woman aged 80 or older with acute or convalescent COVID-19.

The chain recombines TRBV18 with TRBJ2-7; D perhaps matches TRBD1 (5 bases). This CDR3 is 15 amino acids long. V was clipped by 6 bases and J by 4 bases, with 19 bases between them. Germline V gives CDR1 KGHSH, CDR2 LQKENI. In DNA form, the CDR3 reads TGTGCCAGCTCCCTTGATGGGGCCCTAGGTTACGAGCAGTACTTC. Amino acids: CASSLDGALGYEQYF.

The chain couples TRBV6-5 to TRBJ1-6; TRBD1 agrees at 7 bases. The V segment lost 2 bases and the J segment 13 bases; nucleotides outside the gene matches: 8. This CDR3 has 14 residues. Germline loops: CDR1 MNHEY, CDR2 SVGAGI. The CDR3 DNA is TGTGCCAGCAGTTACGAAGGGGGCCGGGGGCCCCTCCACTTT. As protein: CASSYEGGRGPLHF.

The CDR3 loop is CASSVQLAGGPEQFF. The CDR3 coding sequence is TGCGCCAGCAGCGTCCAACTAGCGGGGGGGCCTGAGCAGTTCTTC. V and J are TRBV5-1 and TRBJ2-1; 13 bases align to TRBD2. The CDR3 is 15 residues long. V dropped 4 bases and J dropped 9; count of bases not matched to a gene: 7. Germline CDR1 SGHRS, CDR2 YFSETQ.

The chain is built from TRBV4-3 and TRBJ2-7, with D tentatively TRBD2 (7 bases). The CDR3 covers 15 residues. Germline CDR1 is LGHNA and CDR2 is YSLEER. V was pared by 4 bases and J by 1 base, with 14 bases between. The CDR3 protein is CASSPARGGSYEQYF. In nucleotides, the CDR3 is TGCGCCAGCAGCCCGGCTAGGGGGGGGTCCTACGAGCAGTACTTC.

This clone came up a few times. The sample carries other DNA sequences with the same CDR3. This chain connects TRBV5-6 to TRBJ1-5; D remains unclear. V gave up 3 bases and J gave up 4 bases, with 11 bases separating them. CDR1 and CDR2 (germline): SGHDT, YYEEEE. The CDR3 extends over 14 amino acids. For the CDR3, the DNA is TGTGCCAGCAGCTCCCCCCGGGGTAATCAGCCCCAGCATTTT. Amino acids: CASSSPRGNQPQHF. The full variable domain, its missing parts supplied by reference TRBV5-6 and TRBJ1-5, is DAGVTQSPTHLIKTRGQQVTLRCSPKSGHDTVSWYQQALGQGPQFIFQYYEEEERQRGNFPDRFSGHQFPNYSSELNVNALLLGDSALYLCASSSPRGNQPQHFGDGTRLSIL.

The genes are TRBV11-3 and TRBJ2-7, with TRBD1 matching 8 bases. Per the germline V gene, CDR1 is SGHNT and CDR2 is YENEEA. The CDR3 covers 13 residues. Trimming cost V 5 bases and J 4 bases; bases outside gene matches: 4. The CDR3 DNA follows: TGTGCCAGCAGCAAGGGACAGGAATACGAGCAGTACTTC. Residues: CASSKGQEYEQYF.

The rearrangement uses TRBV9 and TRBJ1-2, with D tentatively TRBD1 (6 bases). V lost 4 bases, J lost 2 bases, and 24 bases lay in between. The germline V gene has CDR1 SGDLS and CDR2 YYNGEE. The CDR3 covers 18 residues. CDR3 region: CASSRRRTGLVGNYGYTF. The CDR3, as DNA: TGTGCCAGCAGCCGCAGACGAACAGGGCTCGTGGGGAACTATGGCTACACCTTC. Combining the CDR3 with reference TRBV9 and TRBJ1-2 gives the whole variable domain DSGVTQTPKHLITATGQRVTLRCSPRSGDLSVYWYQQSLDQGLQFLIQYYNGEERAKGNILERFSAQQFPDLHSELNLSSLELGDSALYFCASSRRRTGLVGNYGYTFGSGTRLTVV.

The V and J genes are TRBV6-6 and TRBJ2-7; 11 nucleotides align to TRBD1. The V gene end was trimmed by 5 bases and the J gene end by 2 bases; junction bases not matched to a gene: 2. This CDR3 has 14 amino acids. Germline V gives CDR1 MNHNY, CDR2 SVGAGI (reference sequence). CDR3: CASSRDRGTYEQYF. DNA for the CDR3: TGTGCCAGCAGTCGGGACAGGGGGACCTACGAGCAGTACTTC.

The gene calls are TRBV7-9 and TRBJ2-1; 9 bases agree with TRBD2. The ends lost 5 bases at V and 5 bases at J; junction bases unmatched: 4. CDR3 length: 14 residues. The germline V gene has CDR1 SEHNR and CDR2 FQNEAQ (reference sequence). This CDR3 is CASSPGLAHNEQFF. The CDR3, as DNA: TGTGCCAGCAGCCCGGGACTAGCACACAATGAGCAGTTCTTC.

The chain couples TRBV6-5 to TRBJ2-7, with a weak D call TRBD1 (6 bases). Germline lookup yields CDR1 MNHEY and CDR2 SVGAGI. Trimming took off 7 bases at V and 2 bases at J, with 15 bases between the two ends. CDR3 length: 14 amino acids. This chain's CDR3 is CASTQDSLAYEQYF. The CDR3 DNA reads as TGTGCCAGCACCCAGGACAGCCTCGCCTACGAGCAGTACTTC.

This clone came up once. This rearrangement joins TRBV19 to TRBJ1-2; possibly TRBD1 for D (6 bases). Trimming took off 3 bases at V and 7 bases at J, with 9 bases between the two ends. The CDR3 has 12 residues. From germline, CDR1 is LNHDA and CDR2 SQIVND (reference sequence). The CDR3 region has the DNA TGTGCCAGTAGTATCCAGGGGCTTGGCTACACCTTC. This sequence encodes CASSIQGLGYTF.

The chain carries TRBV5-1 and TRBJ1-4, with D perhaps matching TRBD1 (5 bases). The ends were cut back, 5 bases at V and 7 bases at J, with 18 bases in the middle. Germline CDR1 reads SGHRS; CDR2 reads YFSETQ. CDR3 length equals 15 residues. The CDR3 loop reads CASSLSGQGSEKLFF. Here the CDR3 DNA reads TGCGCCAGCAGTTTATCCGGGCAGGGAAGTGAAAAACTGTTTTTT.

The rearrangement uses TRBV19 and TRBJ2-1, with TRBD2 matching 14 bases. The germline V gene encodes CDR1 LNHDA and CDR2 SQIVND (reference sequence). Trimming took 5 bases from V and 7 from J; bases not matched to a gene: 4. The CDR3 contains 15 residues. The CDR3 region is CASSPGLAGVNEQFF. Written as DNA, the CDR3 is TGTGCCAGTAGTCCGGGACTAGCGGGAGTTAATGAGCAGTTCTTC.

J is TRBJ1-2 and V is TRBV4-1, with D perhaps TRBD1 (6 bases). V was cut by 0 bases and J by 4 bases, with 9 bases left in between. CDR1 is MGHRA and CDR2 is YSYEKL in the germline V gene. The CDR3 runs 14 residues. CDR3 DNA sequence: TGCGCCAGCAGCCAAGAAGGGACACCCTATGGCTACACCTTC. Translating it yields CASSQEGTPYGYTF.

This clone was seen only once. The chain is built from TRBV7-2 and TRBJ2-5, with 7 bases matching TRBD1. The J segment lost 3 bases and the V segment lost 6 bases, leaving 7 bases of the junction unmatched. Looked up from germline, CDR1 is SGHTA and CDR2 is FQGNSA. The CDR3 loop spans 14 amino acids. The CDR3 DNA sequence: TGTGCCAGCAGTTGGGACAGAGCAAAAGAGACCCAGTACTTC. Translation gives CASSWDRAKETQYF.

CDR3 nucleotides: TGTGCCAGCAGCTGGGACTGGCAAGAGACCCAGTACTTC. This sequence encodes CASSWDWQETQYF. The chain links TRBV7-9 to TRBJ2-5, with TRBD2 as a possible D gene (6 bases). The CDR3 length is 13 residues. V lost 4 bases and J lost 2, with 8 bases in between. CDR1 is SEHNR and CDR2 is FQNEAQ in the germline V gene (reference sequence). Supplemented by reference TRBV7-9 and TRBJ2-5, the full variable domain reads DTGVSQNPRHKITKRGQNVTFRCDPISEHNRLYWYRQTLGQGPEFLTYFQNEAQLEKSRLLSDRFSAERPKGSFSTLEIQRTEQGDSAMYLCASSWDWQETQYFGPGTRLLVL.

This chain joins TRBV2 and TRBJ2-5, with 9 positions matching TRBD2. The ends lost 3 bases at V and 5 bases at J; junction bases unmatched: 4. The germline V gene encodes CDR1 SNHLY and CDR2 FYNNEI. CDR3 size: 14 residues. DNA for the CDR3: TGTGCCAGCAGTGACGGACTAGCGCTGGAGACCCAGTACTTC. Amino acids: CASSDGLALETQYF.

This clone has only one observation. This sequence joins TRBV7-3 and TRBJ2-5; 9 bases line up with TRBD2. Trimming took 5 bases from V and 3 from J; bases not matched to a gene: 10. The CDR3 loop spans 16 amino acids. Germline V gives CDR1 SGHTA, CDR2 FQGTGA. DNA of the CDR3: TGTGCCAGCAGCCCATCGGCCCCTAGCGGGGAAGAGACCCAGTACTTC. It encodes CASSPSAPSGEETQYF.

This chain uses TRBV7-9 with TRBJ2-1; 11 positions agree with TRBD2. The CDR3 loop spans 16 amino acids. CDR1 is SEHNR, CDR2 FQNEAQ, per germline (reference sequence). Germline trimming cut 7 bases from V and 4 bases from J; bases unmatched to any gene: 9. The CDR3 DNA sequence: TGTGCCAGCAACCAACTAGCGGGAGTCGTATACAATGAGCAGTTCTTC. This codes for CASNQLAGVVYNEQFF.

Only a few counts were recorded for this clone. The chain has TRBV7-8 and TRBJ2-1, with unresolved D. This CDR3 spans 14 amino acids. Germline V gene data show CDR1 as SGHVS and CDR2 as FQNEAQ. V gave up 0 bases and J gave up 4 bases, with 7 bases separating them. The CDR3 spells CASSLALLYNEQFF. The CDR3 DNA reads as TGTGCCAGCAGCTTAGCACTACTGTACAATGAGCAGTTCTTC.

The J gene is TRBJ1-1, the V gene TRBV5-5; maybe TRBD1 (5 bases). This CDR3 comprises 15 residues. The V gene's germline CDR1 is SGHKS and CDR2 YYEKEE (reference sequence). Trimming cost V 6 bases and J 4 bases, with 19 bases left between them. Here the CDR3 DNA reads TGTGCCAGCATTCCATTGGCAGGGTTGGTCACTGAAGCTTTCTTT. It translates to CASIPLAGLVTEAFF.

CDR3 sequence reads: CASSYPRHLTQNYEQYF. Here the CDR3 DNA reads TGTGCCAGCAGTTACCCCCGTCATTTGACACAGAACTACGAGCAGTACTTC. The V and J genes are TRBV6-2 or TRBV6-3 and TRBJ2-7; D call uncertain. This CDR3 comprises 17 residues. Looked up from germline, CDR1 is MNHEY and CDR2 is SVGEGT. Trimming pared 2 bases from V and 3 bases from J, leaving 20 bases between.

The CDR3, as DNA: TGCGCCAGCAGCTTGATGGCGGGGGGGTCCCGCACAGATACGCAGTATTTT. This encodes CASSLMAGGSRTDTQYF. The gene calls are TRBV5-1 and TRBJ2-3, with 9 bases aligning to TRBD2. Germline V gives CDR1 SGHRS, CDR2 YFSETQ. The junction had 7 bases not matched to a gene; V was cut back by 1 base and J by 1 base. The length of the CDR3 is 17 residues.

The V gene is TRBV19, the J gene TRBJ1-5; 7 positions match TRBD1. V dropped 9 bases and J dropped 6; count of bases not matched to a gene: 11. This CDR3 spans 14 amino acids. Germline CDR1 reads LNHDA; CDR2 reads SQIVND (reference sequence). The CDR3 nucleotides read TGTGCCAGCTCATTCGGACAGGAGACTCAGCCCCAGCATTTT. Protein: CASSFGQETQPQHF.

The chain recombines TRBV19 with TRBJ2-7; 8 nucleotides line up with TRBD1. J lost 4 bases, V lost 5 bases, and 10 bases had no gene match. This CDR3 spans 15 amino acids. Germline V gene data show CDR1 as LNHDA and CDR2 as SQIVND (reference sequence). CDR3 protein: CASSDDRQGRYEQYF. The CDR3 nucleotides read TGTGCCAGTAGTGATGATCGACAGGGGCGATACGAGCAGTACTTC.

The V call is TRBV19, the J call TRBJ1-2; tentative D call: TRBD1 (6 bases). V was pared by 2 bases and J by 0 bases, with 16 bases between. Germline values: CDR1 LNHDA, CDR2 SQIVND (reference sequence). This CDR3 spans 17 amino acids. CDR3 coding DNA: TGTGCCAGTAGTATAACGTGGGACACCCCAGCTAACTATGGCTACACCTTC. Translation: CASSITWDTPANYGYTF.

The CDR3 coding sequence is TGCGCCAGCAGCTTGGGACAGCCGAACACTGAAGCTTTCTTT. This encodes CASSLGQPNTEAFF. This chain connects TRBV5-1 to TRBJ1-1, with D possibly matching TRBD1 (5 bases). Trimming removed 0 bases from V and 1 base from J, with 7 bases in between. CDR1 is SGHRS, CDR2 YFSETQ, per germline. This CDR3 is 14 amino acids long.